This T cell receptor beta chain came from a study of T cells in Graves' hyperthyroidism and ophthalmopathy. Findings and limits, study-wide: Blood also held most thyroid clonotypes expanded beyond 0.001. Ophthalmopathy was distinguished from stable hyperthyroidism by 13 V-J signatures.

Subjects with ophthalmopathy showed a Clinical Activity Score no lower than 3, a NOSPECS grade no lower than 4, and a duration shorter than 3 months. Diagnosing involved the use of clinical symptoms, serum thyroxine and TRAb, thyroid ultrasound and orbital computed tomography. As to this clonotype: Its antigen is not known. A much larger clone is a single base away; this may be a read error.

Amplification of TCR beta CDR3 regions was performed using RNA transcripts as template. A first-round RT-PCR of the TCR CDR3 used the HTBI primer set. TCRdb called the multiplex PCR reads again in MiXCR, with one record for every CDR3 protein. The table has hundreds of thousands of distinct CDR3 sequences, about 14% seen once; the top ten hold approximately 13%. The sequencing input was blood. The sequence was obtained from a woman in her 50s with Graves' ophthalmopathy.

The CDR3 reads CSVYTRGKYTEAFF. The CDR3 region has the DNA TGCAGCGTTTACACGCGGGGAAAGTACACTGAAGCTTTCTTT. The genes are TRBV29-1 and TRBJ1-1, with unresolved D. The CDR3 sequence is 14 residues long. Trimming shortened V by 5 bases and J by 3 bases, and 16 bases separated the two germline ends. CDR1 and CDR2 from the germline V gene are SQVTM and ANQGSEA.